The rows below give T cell receptor beta chains drawn from one sample of a study of OX40 agonist ivuxolimab in advanced cancers. Profiled with immunoSEQ multiplex PCR; TCRdb holds only in-frame clones, not every one. The repertoire has 60,000 to 95,000 clones, 70% to 90% of them found once; the top ten carry about a sixth. Sequenced material: CD4+ or CD8+ T cells sorted from blood, taken in a trial of the OX40 agonist ivuxolimab. Every receptor here comes from an adult with an advanced solid tumor such as melanoma, head and neck, liver or kidney cancer. CDR3s include the opening cysteine and the closing phenylalanine or tryptophan. Fields, in order: D gene, J gene, V gene, clone size, CDR3 DNA, CDR3 protein. D genes are given only for firm matches. The size of a clone is reported for some rows only, either as once, few or many, or as a class for expanded clones.

.,TRBJ1-4,TRBV6-5,.,TGTGCCAGCAGTAAACAGGTCGAAGGGGAAAAACTGTTTTTT,CASSKQVEGEKLFF
.,TRBJ1-5,TRBV6-1,once,TGTGCCAGCAGTGTATGGGGGACGGAAAATCAGCCCCAGCATTTT,CASSVWGTENQPQHF
.,TRBJ1-2,TRBV18,.,TGTGCCAGCTCACCGTCTCAACAGGGAGAAGGCTACACCTTC,CASSPSQQGEGYTF
.,TRBJ1-5,TRBV28,.,TGTGCCAGCAGATTGGGGGATCAGCCCCAGCATTTT,CASRLGDQPQHF
.,TRBJ2-5,TRBV5-1,.,TGCGCCAGCAGCTTGGGGCCGGGACAAGAGACCCAGTACTTC,CASSLGPGQETQYF
.,TRBJ2-7,TRBV6-6,.,TGTGCCAGCAGTTACGCGGGACACAATTACGAGCAGTACTTC,CASSYAGHNYEQYF
.,TRBJ2-5,TRBV6-5,.,TGTGCCAGCAGTTACGGCTGGGGGGCGAAAGAGACCCAGTACTTC,CASSYGWGAKETQYF
.,TRBJ1-2,TRBV9,once,TGTGCCAGCACGCCCCCAAGTCGGGGGTATGGCTACACCTTC,CASTPPSRGYGYTF
.,TRBJ1-5,TRBV7-6,medium-sized,TGTGCCAGCAGCCCATTGGCCGGGATCAGCAATCAGCCCCAGCATTTT,CASSPLAGISNQPQHF
TRBD2,TRBJ2-3,TRBV11-2,.,TGTGCCAGCAGCTTCTCGACTTCGGCGGGAGGGAGGACAGATACGCAGTATTTT,CASSFSTSAGGRTDTQYF
TRBD1,TRBJ1-4,TRBV7-9,.,TGTGCCAGCAGCTCAGGGGGCAATGAAAAACTGTTTTTT,CASSSGGNEKLFF
TRBD2,TRBJ2-1,TRBV9,once,TGTGCCAGCAGCTCCCGACGGACTAGCGGGAGCGTGGGTTACAATGAGCAGTTCTTC,CASSSRRTSGSVGYNEQFF
TRBD1,TRBJ2-7,TRBV28,once,TGTGCCAGCAGTTCCGGGACAGGGACATCCTACGAGCAGTACTTC,CASSSGTGTSYEQYF
TRBD1,TRBJ1-5,TRBV19,.,TGTGCCAGTAGTGCCGACAGGGAGGGTCAGCCCCAGCATTTT,CASSADREGQPQHF
TRBD2,TRBJ2-7,TRBV19,.,TGTGCCAGTAGTAGGACTAGTCCGTACGAGCAGTACTTC,CASSRTSPYEQYF